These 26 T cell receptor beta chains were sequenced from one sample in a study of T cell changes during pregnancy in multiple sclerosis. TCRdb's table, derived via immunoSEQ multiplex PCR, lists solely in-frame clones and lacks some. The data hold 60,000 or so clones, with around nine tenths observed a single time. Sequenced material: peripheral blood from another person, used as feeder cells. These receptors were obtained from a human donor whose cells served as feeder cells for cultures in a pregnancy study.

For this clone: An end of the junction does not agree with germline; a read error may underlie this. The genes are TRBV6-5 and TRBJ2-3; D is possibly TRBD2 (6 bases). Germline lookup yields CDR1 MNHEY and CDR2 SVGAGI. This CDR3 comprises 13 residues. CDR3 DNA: TGTGCCAGCAGTTCGATGCGGGGCGCCCAGCTCAGGTTT. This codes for CASSSMRGAQLRF.

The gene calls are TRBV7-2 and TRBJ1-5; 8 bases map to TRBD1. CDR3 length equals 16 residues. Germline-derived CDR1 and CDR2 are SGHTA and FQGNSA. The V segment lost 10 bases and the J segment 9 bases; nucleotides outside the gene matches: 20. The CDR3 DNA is TGTGCCACCCATCCGGGACAGGAGAGGCCGGGGATGCCCCAGCATTTT. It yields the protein CATHPGQERPGMPQHF. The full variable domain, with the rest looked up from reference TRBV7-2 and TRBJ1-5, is GAGVSQSPSNKVTEKGKDVELRCDPISGHTALYWYRQSLGQGLEFLIYFQGNSAPDKSGLPSDRFSAERTGGSVSTLTIQRTQQEDSAVYLCATHPGQERPGMPQHFGDGTRLSIL.

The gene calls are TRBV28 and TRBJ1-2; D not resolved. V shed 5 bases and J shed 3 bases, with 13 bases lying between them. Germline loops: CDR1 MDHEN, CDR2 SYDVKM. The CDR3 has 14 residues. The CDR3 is CASSKTVQDYGYTF. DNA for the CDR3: TGTGCCAGCAGTAAGACCGTACAAGACTATGGCTACACCTTC.

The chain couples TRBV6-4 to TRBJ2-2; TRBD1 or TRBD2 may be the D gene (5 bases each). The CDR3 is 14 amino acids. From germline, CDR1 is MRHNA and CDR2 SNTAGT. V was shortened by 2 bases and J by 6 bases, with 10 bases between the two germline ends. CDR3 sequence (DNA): TGTGCCAGCAGTGACCGCCGGGACGCCGGGGAGCTGTTTTTT. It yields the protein CASSDRRDAGELFF.

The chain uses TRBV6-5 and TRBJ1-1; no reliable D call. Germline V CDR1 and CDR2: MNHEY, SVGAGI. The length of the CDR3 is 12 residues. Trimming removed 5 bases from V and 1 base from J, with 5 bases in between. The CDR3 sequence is CASSPGNTEAFF. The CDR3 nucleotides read TGTGCCAGCAGTCCAGGGAACACTGAAGCTTTCTTT.

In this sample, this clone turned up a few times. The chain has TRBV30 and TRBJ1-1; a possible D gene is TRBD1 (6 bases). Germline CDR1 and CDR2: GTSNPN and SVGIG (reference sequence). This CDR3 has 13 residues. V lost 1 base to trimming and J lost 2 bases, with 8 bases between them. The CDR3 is CAWSEGGNTEAFF. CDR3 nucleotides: TGTGCCTGGAGTGAAGGGGGAAACACTGAAGCTTTCTTT.

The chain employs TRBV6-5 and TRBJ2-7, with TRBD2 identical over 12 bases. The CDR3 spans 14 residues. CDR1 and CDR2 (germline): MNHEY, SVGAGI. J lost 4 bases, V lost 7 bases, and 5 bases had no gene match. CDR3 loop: CASTRLAGEYEQYF. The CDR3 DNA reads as TGTGCCAGCACCCGACTAGCGGGAGAGTACGAGCAGTACTTC.

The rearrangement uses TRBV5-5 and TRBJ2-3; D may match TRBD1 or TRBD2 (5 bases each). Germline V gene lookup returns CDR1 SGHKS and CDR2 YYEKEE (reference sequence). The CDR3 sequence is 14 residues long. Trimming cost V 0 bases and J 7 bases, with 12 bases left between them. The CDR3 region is CASSLVGDGHTQYF. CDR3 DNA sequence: TGTGCCAGCAGCTTGGTGGGGGATGGGCATACGCAGTATTTT. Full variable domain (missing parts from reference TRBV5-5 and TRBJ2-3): DAGVTQSPTHLIKTRGQQVTLRCSPISGHKSVSWYQQVLGQGPQFIFQYYEKEERGRGNFPDRFSARQFPNYSSELNVNALLLGDSALYLCASSLVGDGHTQYFGPGTRLTVL.

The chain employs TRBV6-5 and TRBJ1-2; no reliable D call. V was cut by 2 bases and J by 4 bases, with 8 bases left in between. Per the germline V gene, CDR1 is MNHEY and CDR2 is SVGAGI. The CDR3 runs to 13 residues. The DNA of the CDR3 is TGTGCCAGCAGTTACCTTCAGTTCTATGGCTACACCTTC. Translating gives CASSYLQFYGYTF.

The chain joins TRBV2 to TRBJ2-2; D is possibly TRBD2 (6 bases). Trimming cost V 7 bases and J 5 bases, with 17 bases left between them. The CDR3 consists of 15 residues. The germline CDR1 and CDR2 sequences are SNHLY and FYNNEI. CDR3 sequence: CASKAQGGWTGELFF. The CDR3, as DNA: TGTGCCAGCAAGGCCCAGGGAGGATGGACCGGGGAGCTGTTTTTT.

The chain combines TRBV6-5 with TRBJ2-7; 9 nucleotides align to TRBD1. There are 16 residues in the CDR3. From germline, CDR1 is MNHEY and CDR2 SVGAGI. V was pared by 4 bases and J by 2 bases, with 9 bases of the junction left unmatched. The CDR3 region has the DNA TGTGCCAGCAGTTTCACGACAGGGGGGTTCGCCTACGAGCAGTACTTC. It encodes CASSFTTGGFAYEQYF.

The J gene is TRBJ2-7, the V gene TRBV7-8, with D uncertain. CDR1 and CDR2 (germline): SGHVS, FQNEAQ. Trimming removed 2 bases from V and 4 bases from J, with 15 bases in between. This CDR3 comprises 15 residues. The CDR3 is CASSLPGSQRYEQYF. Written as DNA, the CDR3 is TGTGCCAGCAGCTTACCGGGCAGCCAGAGGTACGAGCAGTACTTC.

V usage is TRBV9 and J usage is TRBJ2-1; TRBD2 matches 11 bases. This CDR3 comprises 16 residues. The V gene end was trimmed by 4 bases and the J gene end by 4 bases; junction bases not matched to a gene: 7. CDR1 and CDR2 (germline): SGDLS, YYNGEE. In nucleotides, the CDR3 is TGTGCCAGCAGCAGAACCGGGACTAGCGGATACAATGAGCAGTTCTTC. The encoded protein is CASSRTGTSGYNEQFF.

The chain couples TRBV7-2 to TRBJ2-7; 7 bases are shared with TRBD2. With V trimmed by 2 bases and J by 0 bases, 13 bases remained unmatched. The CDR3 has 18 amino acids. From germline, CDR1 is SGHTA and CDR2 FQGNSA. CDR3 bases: TGTGCCAGCAGCTTAACGAGGGAGGGCCTCACCAGCTCCTACGAGCAGTACTTC. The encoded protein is CASSLTREGLTSSYEQYF.

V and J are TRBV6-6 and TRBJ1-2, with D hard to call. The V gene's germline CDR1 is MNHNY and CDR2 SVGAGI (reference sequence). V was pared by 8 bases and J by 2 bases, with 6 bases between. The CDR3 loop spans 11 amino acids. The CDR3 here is CASGSNYGYTF. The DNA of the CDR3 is TGTGCCAGCGGATCAAACTATGGCTACACCTTC.

The CDR3 spells CASIGGGLNEAFF. CDR3 nucleotide sequence: TGTGCCAGCATAGGCGGGGGCCTAAATGAAGCTTTCTTT. V gene TRBV2 combines with J gene TRBJ1-1, with D maybe TRBD1 (6 bases). V was pared by 7 bases and J by 7 bases, with 16 bases between. Germline CDR1 and CDR2: SNHLY and FYNNEI. There are 13 residues in the CDR3.

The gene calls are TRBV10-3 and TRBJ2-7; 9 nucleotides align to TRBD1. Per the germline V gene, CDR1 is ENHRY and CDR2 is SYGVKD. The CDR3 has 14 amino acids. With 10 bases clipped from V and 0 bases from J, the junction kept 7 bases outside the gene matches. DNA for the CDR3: TGTGCCACAGCCGGGACAGGGCGCTCCTACGAGCAGTACTTC. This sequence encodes CATAGTGRSYEQYF.

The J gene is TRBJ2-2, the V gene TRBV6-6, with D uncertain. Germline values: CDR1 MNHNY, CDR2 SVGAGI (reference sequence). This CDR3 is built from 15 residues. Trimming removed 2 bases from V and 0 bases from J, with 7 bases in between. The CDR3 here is CASSYQAANTGELFF. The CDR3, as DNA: TGTGCCAGCAGTTACCAGGCCGCGAACACCGGGGAGCTGTTTTTT.

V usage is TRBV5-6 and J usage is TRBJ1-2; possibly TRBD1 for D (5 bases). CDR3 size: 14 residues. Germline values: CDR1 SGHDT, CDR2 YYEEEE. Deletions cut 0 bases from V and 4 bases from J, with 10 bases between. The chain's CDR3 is CASSLGDLLYGYTF. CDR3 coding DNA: TGTGCCAGCAGCTTGGGGGACCTCCTCTATGGCTACACCTTC.

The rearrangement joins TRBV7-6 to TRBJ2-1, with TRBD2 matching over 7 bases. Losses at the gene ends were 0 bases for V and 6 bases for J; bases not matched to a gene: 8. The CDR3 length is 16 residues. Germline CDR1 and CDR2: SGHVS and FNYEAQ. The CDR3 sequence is CASSLAREGRGNEQFF. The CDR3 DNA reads TGTGCCAGCAGCTTAGCCAGGGAGGGAAGGGGCAATGAGCAGTTCTTC.

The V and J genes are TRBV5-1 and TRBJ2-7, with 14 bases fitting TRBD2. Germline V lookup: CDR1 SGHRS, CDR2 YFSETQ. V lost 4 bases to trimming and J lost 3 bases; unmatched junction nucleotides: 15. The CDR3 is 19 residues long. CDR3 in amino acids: CASSSLPGLAGVYGYEQYF. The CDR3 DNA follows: TGCGCCAGCAGCAGCTTACCGGGACTAGCGGGAGTTTACGGCTACGAGCAGTACTTC.

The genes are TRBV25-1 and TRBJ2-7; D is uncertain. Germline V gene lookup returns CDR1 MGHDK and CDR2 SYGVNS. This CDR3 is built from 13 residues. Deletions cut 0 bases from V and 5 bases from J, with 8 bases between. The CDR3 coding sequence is TGTGCCAGCAGTGAATACAGGTTTCACGAGCAGTACTTC. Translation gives CASSEYRFHEQYF.

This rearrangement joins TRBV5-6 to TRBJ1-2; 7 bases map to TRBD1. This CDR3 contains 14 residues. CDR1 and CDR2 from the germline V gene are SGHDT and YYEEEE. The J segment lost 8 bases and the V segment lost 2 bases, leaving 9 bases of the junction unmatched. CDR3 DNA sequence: TGTGCCAGCAGCTTTAACAGGGGAGCAGTGGGCTACACCTTC. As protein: CASSFNRGAVGYTF.

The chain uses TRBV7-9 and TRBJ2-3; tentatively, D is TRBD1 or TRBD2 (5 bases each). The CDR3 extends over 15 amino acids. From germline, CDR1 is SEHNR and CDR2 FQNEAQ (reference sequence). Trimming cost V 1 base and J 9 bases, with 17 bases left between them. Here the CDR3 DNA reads TGTGCCAGCAGCTTAGGGGGGACCGAGGCAGGGACGCAGTATTTT. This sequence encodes CASSLGGTEAGTQYF. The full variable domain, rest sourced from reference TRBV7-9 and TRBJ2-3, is DTGVSQNPRHKITKRGQNVTFRCDPISEHNRLYWYRQTLGQGPEFLTYFQNEAQLEKSRLLSDRFSAERPKGSFSTLEIQRTEQGDSAMYLCASSLGGTEAGTQYFGPGTRLTVL.

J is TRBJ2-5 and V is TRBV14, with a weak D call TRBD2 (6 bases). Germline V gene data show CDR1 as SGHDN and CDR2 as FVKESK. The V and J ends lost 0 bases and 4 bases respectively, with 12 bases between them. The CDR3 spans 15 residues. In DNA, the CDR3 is TGTGCCAGCAGCCAAGATCGCGGGGTCGTAGAGACCCAGTACTTC. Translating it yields CASSQDRGVVETQYF. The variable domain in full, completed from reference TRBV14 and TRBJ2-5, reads EAGVTQFPSHSVIEKGQTVTLRCDPISGHDNLYWYRRVMGKEIKFLLHFVKESKQDESGMPNNRFLAERTGGTYSTLKVQPAELEDSGVYFCASSQDRGVVETQYFGPGTRLLVL.

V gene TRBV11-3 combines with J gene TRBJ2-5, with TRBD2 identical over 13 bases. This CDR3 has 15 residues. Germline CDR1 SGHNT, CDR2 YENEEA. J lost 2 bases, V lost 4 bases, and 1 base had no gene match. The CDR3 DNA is TGTGCCAGCAGCTCGGGACTAGCGGGGCAAGAGACCCAGTACTTC. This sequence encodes CASSSGLAGQETQYF.